The 28 T cell receptor beta chains given below trace back to one sample, sequenced in a study of long-term antiretroviral therapy in people with HIV. A v3.0 immunoSEQ assay was performed at survey level. This table comes from immunoSEQ multiplex PCR, and its TCRdb copy is limited to in-frame clones, with some not included. The sample lists tens of thousands of clones, 80% seen once, with less than 6% in the top ten. Sequencing was performed on unsorted PBMCs, taken 3.4 years after starting antiretroviral therapy. These receptor sequences come from a man aged 25-40 years with HIV.

This clone was recorded a few times. This chain links TRBV6-5 with TRBJ1-2; D is uncertain. Trimming removed 6 bases from V and 2 bases from J, with 10 bases in between. This CDR3 has 13 amino acids. The germline CDR1 and CDR2 sequences are MNHEY and SVGAGI. This CDR3 is CASRPTENYGYTF. CDR3 DNA sequence: TGTGCCAGCAGACCGACCGAGAACTATGGCTACACCTTC.

V is TRBV28 and J is TRBJ1-2; D might be TRBD1 (6 bases). Per the germline V gene, CDR1 is MDHEN and CDR2 is SYDVKM. The CDR3 totals 14 residues. V was trimmed by 4 bases and J by 3 bases, leaving 12 bases between them. The CDR3 bases are TGTGCCAGCAGTTCGGCAGGGACACACTATGGCTACACCTTC. Protein: CASSSAGTHYGYTF.

The chain links TRBV27 to TRBJ2-2; TRBD2 matches 7 bases. The V gene's germline CDR1 is MNHEY and CDR2 SMNVEV (reference sequence). Germline trimming cut 4 bases from V and 2 bases from J; bases unmatched to any gene: 7. The CDR3 sequence is 16 residues long. The CDR3 nucleotides are TGTGCCAGCAGTTCCCGGGGAGCGGGAAACACCGGGGAGCTGTTTTTT. This encodes CASSSRGAGNTGELFF.

The genes are TRBV6-1 and TRBJ2-7, with TRBD1 matching over 8 bases. This CDR3 contains 14 residues. Germline V lookup: CDR1 MNHNS, CDR2 SASEGT. Germline trimming cut 6 bases from V and 2 bases from J; bases unmatched to any gene: 6. The CDR3 sequence is CASRSSGGAYEQYF. CDR3 coding DNA: TGTGCCAGCAGAAGTTCAGGGGGCGCCTACGAGCAGTACTTC.

The J gene is TRBJ1-1, the V gene TRBV29-1; D uncertain. V was pared by 4 bases and J by 11 bases, with 11 bases between. Germline V gene data show CDR1 as SQVTM and CDR2 as ANQGSEA. CDR3 size: 10 residues. Here the CDR3 DNA reads TGCAGCGTTGTGTCTGTCGGTGCTTTCTTT. Its translation is CSVVSVGAFF.

The V call is TRBV20-1, the J call TRBJ2-1, with 8 bases lining up with TRBD1. From germline, CDR1 is DFQATT and CDR2 SNEGSKA (reference sequence). The CDR3 length is 11 residues. V was clipped by 7 bases and J by 7 bases; unmatched bases: 3. CDR3 amino acids: CSGTGGNEQFF. The CDR3 DNA reads TGCAGTGGAACAGGGGGGAATGAGCAGTTCTTC.

This chain links TRBV7-6 with TRBJ2-5, with D perhaps TRBD2 (5 bases). Germline V gene data show CDR1 as SGHVS and CDR2 as FNYEAQ. This CDR3 has 14 amino acids. V lost 1 base to trimming and J lost 5 bases, with 11 bases between them. CDR3 in DNA: TGTGCCAGCAGCTTAGAACCGGGCGGGGAGACCCAGTACTTC. It is translated as CASSLEPGGETQYF.

In this sample, this clone turned up once. V is TRBV13 and J is TRBJ2-7; maybe TRBD1 (6 bases). The CDR3 extends over 12 amino acids. CDR1 and CDR2 from the germline V gene are PRHDT and FYEKMQ (reference sequence). Trimming shortened V by 4 bases and J by 5 bases, and 9 bases separated the two germline ends. The CDR3, as DNA: TGTGCCAGCAGCTCGGGACACCACGAGCAGTACTTC. Amino acids: CASSSGHHEQYF.

The chain joins TRBV11-3 to TRBJ2-7; maybe TRBD2 (6 bases). V was shortened by 2 bases and J by 2 bases, with 16 bases between the two germline ends. The CDR3 contains 16 residues. Germline loops: CDR1 SGHNT, CDR2 YENEEA. The CDR3 protein is CASSLPPPGLPYEQYF. CDR3 sequence (DNA): TGTGCCAGCAGCTTACCGCCCCCGGGACTTCCCTACGAGCAGTACTTC.

The chain uses TRBV29-1 and TRBJ1-4; possible D gene TRBD1, 6 bases. The CDR3 sequence is 13 residues long. V was pared by 6 bases and J by 7 bases, with 15 bases between. Germline V gene lookup returns CDR1 SQVTM and CDR2 ANQGSEA. CDR3 protein: CSVGGDTVEKLFF. In nucleotides, the CDR3 is TGCAGCGTGGGGGGGGACACGGTTGAAAAACTGTTTTTT.

This clone was seen just once. The rearrangement links TRBV5-8 to TRBJ1-5, with a tentative D call TRBD1 (5 bases). CDR3 length equals 16 residues. CDR1 and CDR2 from the germline V gene are SGHTS and YDEGEE. Between the trimmed V and J ends, which lost 2 bases and 2 bases, there was a span of 14 bases. CDR3 loop: CASSFSPGTGNQPQHF. The CDR3 DNA follows: TGTGCCAGCAGCTTCTCTCCAGGGACGGGCAATCAGCCCCAGCATTTT.

The chain joins TRBV28 to TRBJ1-5; D is possibly TRBD1 (5 bases). Germline V gene data show CDR1 as MDHEN and CDR2 as SYDVKM. The CDR3 is 18 residues long. Trimming stripped 5 bases from V and 0 bases from J, with 20 bases between. For the CDR3, the DNA is TGTGCCAGCAGTCTACGGGACGGAGAACTTTATAGCAATCAGCCCCAGCATTTT. Its protein is CASSLRDGELYSNQPQHF.

This clone was counted a few times. The chain employs TRBV7-6 and TRBJ2-2; 10 nucleotides align to TRBD2. The CDR3 is 15 amino acids. Per germline, CDR1 SGHVS and CDR2 FNYEAQ. With V trimmed by 2 bases and J by 7 bases, 4 bases remained unmatched. Written as DNA, the CDR3 is TGTGCCAGCAGCTTAACTAGCGGGATAAGCGGGGAGCTGTTTTTT. Amino acids: CASSLTSGISGELFF.

The chain links TRBV6-5 to TRBJ2-7, with D possibly called TRBD1 or TRBD2 (5 bases each). CDR3 length: 15 residues. V gave up 5 bases and J gave up 3 bases, with 17 bases separating them. Germline lookup yields CDR1 MNHEY and CDR2 SVGAGI. The DNA of the CDR3 is TGTGCCAGCAGTCCTCTTTGGGGGAACAGCTACGAGCAGTACTTC. This sequence encodes CASSPLWGNSYEQYF.

The chain uses TRBV6-5 and TRBJ2-7; 11 bases align to TRBD2. The V gene's germline CDR1 is MNHEY and CDR2 SVGAGI. Germline trimming cut 8 bases from V and 2 bases from J; bases unmatched to any gene: 5. The CDR3 spans 14 residues. The CDR3 region is CASRLAGHAYEQYF. In DNA form, the CDR3 reads TGTGCCAGCCGACTAGCGGGACATGCCTACGAGCAGTACTTC.

This clone was found once. This chain links TRBV19 with TRBJ2-3; 8 nucleotides line up with TRBD2. V was clipped by 2 bases and J by 2 bases; unmatched bases: 12. From germline, CDR1 is LNHDA and CDR2 SQIVND (reference sequence). CDR3 length: 18 residues. The CDR3 DNA is TGTGCCAGTAGTATATTCTCTCGAGCGGGAGCGAACACAGATACGCAGTATTTT. Translating gives CASSIFSRAGANTDTQYF.

Concerning this clone itself: The same CDR3 can be traced to other DNA sequences in this sample. The chain uses TRBV19 and TRBJ1-1; TRBD1 might be the D (5 bases). Germline assignment: CDR1 LNHDA and CDR2 SQIVND (reference sequence). Trimming removed 3 bases at V and 4 bases at J, with 9 bases between. There are 13 residues in the CDR3. The CDR3: CASSILGGTEAFF. CDR3 DNA: TGTGCCAGTAGTATTCTGGGGGGCACTGAAGCTTTCTTT.

The CDR3 DNA reads as TGTGCCAGCAGGGGGGGACTCCGCACCGGGGAGCTGTTTTTT. It translates to CASRGGLRTGELFF. The chain uses TRBV7-2 and TRBJ2-2, with D maybe TRBD2 (6 bases). The CDR3 has 14 amino acids. CDR1 SGHTA and CDR2 FQGNSA come from the germline V gene. Trimming took 6 bases from V and 4 from J, leaving 12 bases between them.

The chain has TRBV4-1 and TRBJ1-1; a weak D match, TRBD1 (5 bases). The germline gives CDR1 MGHRA, CDR2 YSYEKL. The CDR3 loop spans 15 amino acids. Trimming left V 1 base short and J 11 bases short, with 20 bases between. CDR3 nucleotides: TGCGCCAGCAGCCAAGCGATCCTAGGGGAGTATAGGGCTTTCTTT. Its translation: CASSQAILGEYRAFF.

DNA for the CDR3: TGCGCCAGCAGCCAAGATGCGGGACACCGTAACTATGGCTACACCTTC. The encoded protein is CASSQDAGHRNYGYTF. The V and J genes are TRBV4-3 and TRBJ1-2; a weak D match, TRBD1 (6 bases). The CDR3 spans 16 residues. Trimming left V 0 bases short and J 1 base short, with 12 bases between. Germline CDR1 is LGHNA and CDR2 is YSLEER.

This clone appeared a single time. V and J are TRBV5-6 and TRBJ2-1; 7 nucleotides match TRBD1. The CDR3 has 17 residues. Germline CDR1 SGHDT, CDR2 YYEEEE. J gave up 4 bases and V 1 base, and 11 bases lay outside the gene matches. CDR3 in amino acids: CASSLRTGAGYYNEQFF. CDR3 nucleotides: TGTGCCAGCAGCTTGAGAACAGGGGCTGGGTATTACAATGAGCAGTTCTTC. The complete variable domain, with remaining parts taken from reference TRBV5-6 and TRBJ2-1, reads DAGVTQSPTHLIKTRGQQVTLRCSPKSGHDTVSWYQQALGQGPQFIFQYYEEEERQRGNFPDRFSGHQFPNYSSELNVNALLLGDSALYLCASSLRTGAGYYNEQFFGPGTRLTVL.

CDR3 region: CASRETQGTASMGVNYEQYF. DNA of the CDR3: TGTGCCAGCAGGGAAACCCAGGGGACGGCGTCTATGGGGGTGAACTACGAGCAGTACTTC. The chain employs TRBV5-5 and TRBJ2-7, with D possibly TRBD1 on 6 matching bases. V was trimmed by 5 bases and J by 3 bases, leaving 33 bases between them. Germline CDR1 SGHKS, CDR2 YYEKEE (reference sequence). This CDR3 region has 20 residues.

The chain is built from TRBV6-6 and TRBJ2-2; 11 bases are shared with TRBD2. Germline CDR1 and CDR2: MNHNY and SVGAGI (reference sequence). This CDR3 region has 15 residues. The junction had 8 bases not matched to a gene; V was cut back by 6 bases and J by 8 bases. CDR3 DNA sequence: TGTGCCAGCAGCAGACTAGCGGGAAGTATTGGGGAGCTGTTTTTT. This translates into CASSRLAGSIGELFF.

The genes are TRBV19 and TRBJ2-7, with no clear D. Germline CDR1 and CDR2: LNHDA and SQIVND (reference sequence). The CDR3 sequence is 14 residues long. Deletions cut 5 bases from V and 5 bases from J, with 16 bases between. The CDR3 protein is CASSLQTESHEQYF. CDR3 nucleotide sequence: TGTGCCAGTAGTCTTCAGACGGAATCCCACGAGCAGTACTTC.

The V and J genes are TRBV18 and TRBJ1-1, with a weak D call TRBD1 (6 bases). CDR1 and CDR2 from the germline V gene are KGHSH and LQKENI. The ends were cut back, 3 bases at V and 4 bases at J, with 9 bases in the middle. The CDR3 is 13 amino acids. The CDR3 DNA sequence: TGTGCCAGCTCACCTACAGGGAGCACTGAAGCTTTCTTT. It yields the protein CASSPTGSTEAFF. Drawing the rest from reference TRBV18 and TRBJ1-1, the complete variable domain is NAGVMQNPRHLVRRRGQEARLRCSPMKGHSHVYWYRQLPEEGLKFMVYLQKENIIDESGMPKERFSAEFPKEGPSILRIQQVVRGDSAAYFCASSPTGSTEAFFGQGTRLTVV.

The chain employs TRBV7-2 and TRBJ2-1; tentative D call: TRBD1 (5 bases). V lost 1 base, J lost 7 bases, and 20 bases lay in between. The CDR3 has 17 amino acids. Germline V gene lookup returns CDR1 SGHTA and CDR2 FQGNSA. CDR3 nucleotides: TGTGCCAGCAGCTTAGTAGGTACAGGTACCCAAGGTAATGAGCAGTTCTTC. Protein sequence: CASSLVGTGTQGNEQFF.

The rearrangement uses TRBV28 and TRBJ1-5; weak D call: TRBD1 (5 bases). The germline CDR1 and CDR2 sequences are MDHEN and SYDVKM. CDR3 length: 15 amino acids. The V gene lost 3 bases and the J gene lost 7 bases, with 16 bases spanning the gap. The CDR3, as DNA: TGTGCCAGCAGTTTTAACGGGGGTATTCGGCAGCCCCAGCATTTT. This codes for CASSFNGGIRQPQHF. The variable domain in full, completed from reference TRBV28 and TRBJ1-5, reads DVKVTQSSRYLVKRTGEKVFLECVQDMDHENMFWYRQDPGLGLRLIYFSYDVKMKEKGDIPEGYSVSREKKERFSLILESASTNQTSMYLCASSFNGGIRQPQHFGDGTRLSIL.

This clone appeared a single time. The chain is built from TRBV7-8 and TRBJ2-7; TRBD2 matches at 13 bases. The ends lost 5 bases at V and 0 bases at J; junction bases unmatched: 7. CDR1 is SGHVS, CDR2 FQNEAQ, per germline. The CDR3 is made up of 17 amino acids. The CDR3 spells CASSRGTSGTISYEQYF. In nucleotides, the CDR3 is TGTGCCAGCAGCCGCGGGACTAGCGGGACGATCTCCTACGAGCAGTACTTC.